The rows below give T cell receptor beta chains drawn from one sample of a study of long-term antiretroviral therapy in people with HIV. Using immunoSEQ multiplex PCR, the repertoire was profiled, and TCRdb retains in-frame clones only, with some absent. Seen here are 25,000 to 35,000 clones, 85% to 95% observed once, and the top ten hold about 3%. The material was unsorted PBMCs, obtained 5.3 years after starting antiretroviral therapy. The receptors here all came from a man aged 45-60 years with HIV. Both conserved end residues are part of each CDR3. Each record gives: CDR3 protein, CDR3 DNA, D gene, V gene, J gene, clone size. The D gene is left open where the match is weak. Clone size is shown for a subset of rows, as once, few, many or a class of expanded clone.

CDR3: CASSLLGGALNTGELFF
DNA: TGCGCCAGCAGCCTCCTAGGGGGGGCGCTGAACACCGGGGAGCTGTTTTTT
D: .
V: TRBV4-1
J: TRBJ2-2
size: .

CDR3: CASGRRANTGELFF
DNA: TGTGCTAGTGGTCGTAGGGCAAACACCGGGGAGCTGTTTTTT
D: .
V: TRBV12-5
J: TRBJ2-2
size: .

CDR3: CASAPGGSTGYGYTF
DNA: TGCGCCAGCGCTCCAGGGGGCTCAACTGGGTATGGCTACACCTTC
D: TRBD1
V: TRBV10-2
J: TRBJ1-2
size: .

CDR3: CASSMSSFYEQYF
DNA: TGTGCCAGTAGTATGAGCTCCTTCTACGAGCAGTACTTC
D: .
V: TRBV19
J: TRBJ2-7
size: .

CDR3: CASSRDSRETQYF
DNA: TGTGCCAGCAGCCGAGACAGCCGAGAGACCCAGTACTTC
D: .
V: TRBV11-2
J: TRBJ2-5
size: few

CDR3: CAWSLGGSNQPQHF
DNA: TGTGCCTGGAGTTTGGGAGGGAGCAATCAGCCCCAGCATTTT
D: .
V: TRBV30
J: TRBJ1-5
size: once

CDR3: CASSLGGSGGARYEQYF
DNA: TGTGCCAGCAGCCTCGGGGGTAGCGGGGGGGCCCGCTACGAGCAGTACTTC
D: TRBD2
V: TRBV11-2
J: TRBJ2-7
size: .

CDR3: CASSSWPRGNEQYF
DNA: TGTGCCAGCAGCTCCTGGCCCAGGGGAAACGAGCAGTACTTC
D: .
V: TRBV5-6
J: TRBJ2-7
size: .

CDR3: CASSQVSRSDQGRWTERFYGYTF
DNA: TGTGCCAGCAGCCAAGTCTCAAGGTCCGACCAGGGGAGATGGACAGAGAGATTCTATGGCTACACCTTC
D: .
V: TRBV14
J: TRBJ1-2
size: .

CDR3: CASTINRGGSYEQYF
DNA: TGTGCCAGCACCATCAACAGGGGGGGTTCCTACGAGCAGTACTTC
D: .
V: TRBV11-2
J: TRBJ2-7
size: .

CDR3: CASSFSGRQGFSYEQYF
DNA: TGTGCCAGCAGTTTCTCGGGTCGGCAGGGCTTCTCCTACGAGCAGTACTTC
D: .
V: TRBV27
J: TRBJ2-7
size: .

CDR3: CASSQPSGRLPGYTF
DNA: TGTGCCAGCAGTCAACCTTCGGGACGACTCCCTGGCTACACCTTC
D: .
V: TRBV28
J: TRBJ1-2
size: .

CDR3: CSVEQVEKLFF
DNA: TGCAGCGTTGAGCAGGTAGAAAAACTGTTTTTT
D: .
V: TRBV29-1
J: TRBJ1-4
size: .

CDR3: CALTPDRAGANVLTF
DNA: TGTGCCCTAACACCGGACAGGGCTGGGGCCAACGTCCTGACTTTC
D: TRBD1
V: TRBV30
J: TRBJ2-6
size: .

CDR3: CASSLYRGSNTEAFF
DNA: TGTGCCAGCAGCTTGTACAGGGGTTCGAACACTGAAGCTTTCTTT
D: TRBD1
V: TRBV5-4
J: TRBJ1-1
size: .

CDR3: CASSPRGGNLHF
DNA: TGTGCCAGTAGTCCAAGGGGAGGGAACCTCCACTTT
D: .
V: TRBV19
J: TRBJ1-6
size: few

CDR3: CASSLGPPYEQFF
DNA: TGTGCCAGCAGCTTAGGACCCCCCTATGAGCAGTTCTTC
D: .
V: TRBV7-9
J: TRBJ2-1
size: once

CDR3: CASSYSRGGELFF
DNA: TGTGCCAGCAGTTACTCGAGGGGCGGGGAGCTGTTTTTT
D: .
V: TRBV6-5
J: TRBJ2-2
size: .

CDR3: CASSSGQGTSYEQYF
DNA: TGCGCCAGCAGCTCCGGACAGGGGACCTCCTACGAGCAGTACTTC
D: TRBD1
V: TRBV5-1
J: TRBJ2-7
size: .